This T cell receptor (beta chain) was captured by sequencing in a study of beta chain features in type 1 diabetes. Averaging around 110 mL, one heparinised blood draw came from each individual donor. CD4+ naive, central memory, regulatory and stem cell-like memory cells were sorted via CD45RO/CCR7/CD25/CD127/CD95/CD27. Germline lookup yields CDR1 MNHNY and CDR2 SVGAGI (reference sequence). Trimming at V came to 7 bases and at J to 2 bases, leaving 7 bases not matched to a gene. CDR3 size: 14 residues. Isolated RNA was reverse transcribed in full, so expressed TCRB transcripts were sequenced. Clones were read by immunoSEQ multiplex PCR, and TCRdb kept only the in-frame ones, dropping some. Counted here are 130,000 to 150,000 clones, roughly 48% occurring once; the ten biggest clones make up 0.42%.

J is TRBJ2-7 and V is TRBV6-6; the match to TRBD1 covers 8 bases. This clonotype was obtained from a man between 18 and 29 years old in good health. Sequencing input: Tregs from blood. CDR3 protein: CASKWGQEAYEQYF. The CDR3 nucleotides read TGTGCCAGCAAGTGGGGACAGGAAGCCTACGAGCAGTACTTC.